This T cell receptor (beta chain) was recorded in a study of blood T cells in healthy people across ages. Combining a sample-barcoded 5' primer with a J-beta primer mix, a second PCR ran for roughly 6 to 11 cycles. MiXCR, run by TCRdb on the 5' RACE reads, gives a single entry per CDR3 protein. Of around 750,000 distinct CDR3 sequences in the sample, 50% to 65% were seen once. Sequenced input: blood. This clonotype originated in a man older than 75 in good health.

This chain's CDR3 is CASSPRDSSYNEQFF. CDR3 DNA sequence: TGTGCCAGCAGCCCTCGCGACAGCTCCTACAATGAGCAGTTCTTC. This chain connects TRBV7-9 to TRBJ2-1; D may be TRBD1 (5 bases). The CDR3 length is 15 residues. V lost 5 bases and J lost 0, with 11 bases in between. CDR1 is SEHNR and CDR2 is FQNEAQ in the germline V gene (reference sequence).